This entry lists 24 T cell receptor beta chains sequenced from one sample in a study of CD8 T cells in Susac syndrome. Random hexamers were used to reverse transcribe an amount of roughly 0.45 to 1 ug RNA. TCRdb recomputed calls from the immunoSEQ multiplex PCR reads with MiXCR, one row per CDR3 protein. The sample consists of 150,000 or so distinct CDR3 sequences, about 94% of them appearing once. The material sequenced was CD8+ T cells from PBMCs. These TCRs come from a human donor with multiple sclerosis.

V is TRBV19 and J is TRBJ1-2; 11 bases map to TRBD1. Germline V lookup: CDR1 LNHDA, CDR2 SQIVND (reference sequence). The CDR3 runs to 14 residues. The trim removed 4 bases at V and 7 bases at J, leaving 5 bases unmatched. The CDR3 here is CASSSGQGARGYTF. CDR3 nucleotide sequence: TGTGCCAGTAGTAGCGGACAGGGGGCACGTGGCTACACCTTC.

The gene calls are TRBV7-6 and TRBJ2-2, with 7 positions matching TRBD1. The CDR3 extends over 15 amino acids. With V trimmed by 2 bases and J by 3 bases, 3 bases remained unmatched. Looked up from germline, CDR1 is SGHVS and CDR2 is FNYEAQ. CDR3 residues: CASSLRTGYTGELFF. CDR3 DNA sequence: TGTGCCAGCAGCTTAAGGACAGGCTACACCGGGGAGCTGTTTTTT.

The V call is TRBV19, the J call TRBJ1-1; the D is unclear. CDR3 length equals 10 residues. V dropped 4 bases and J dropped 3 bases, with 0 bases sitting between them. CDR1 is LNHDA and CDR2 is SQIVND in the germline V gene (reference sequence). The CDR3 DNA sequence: TGTGCCAGTAGTAACACTGAAGCTTTCTTT. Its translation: CASSNTEAFF.

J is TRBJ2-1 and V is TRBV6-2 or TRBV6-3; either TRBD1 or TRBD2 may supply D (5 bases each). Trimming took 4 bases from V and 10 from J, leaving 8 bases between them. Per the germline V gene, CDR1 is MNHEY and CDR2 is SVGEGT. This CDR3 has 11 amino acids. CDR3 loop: CASSWGKEQFF. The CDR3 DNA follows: TGTGCCAGCAGTTGGGGGAAGGAGCAGTTCTTC.

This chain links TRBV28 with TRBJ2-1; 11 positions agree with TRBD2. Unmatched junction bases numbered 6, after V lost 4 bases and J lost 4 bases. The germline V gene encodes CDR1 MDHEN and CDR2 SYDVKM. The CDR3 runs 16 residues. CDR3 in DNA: TGTGCCAGCAGTTCCAAACTAGCGGGGGCATACAATGAGCAGTTCTTC. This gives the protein CASSSKLAGAYNEQFF.

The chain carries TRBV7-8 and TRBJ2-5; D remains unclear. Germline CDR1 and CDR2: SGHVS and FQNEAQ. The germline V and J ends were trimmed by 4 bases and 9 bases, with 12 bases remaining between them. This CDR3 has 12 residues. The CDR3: CASSSGPIAQYF. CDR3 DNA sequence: TGTGCCAGCAGCTCCGGACCAATTGCCCAGTACTTC.

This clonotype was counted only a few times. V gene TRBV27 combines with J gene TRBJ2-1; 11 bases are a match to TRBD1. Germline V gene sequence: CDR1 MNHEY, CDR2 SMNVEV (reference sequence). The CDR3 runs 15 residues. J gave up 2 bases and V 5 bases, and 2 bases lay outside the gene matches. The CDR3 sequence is CASSQDRGPYNEQFF. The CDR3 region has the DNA TGTGCCAGCAGTCAGGACAGGGGGCCCTACAATGAGCAGTTCTTC.

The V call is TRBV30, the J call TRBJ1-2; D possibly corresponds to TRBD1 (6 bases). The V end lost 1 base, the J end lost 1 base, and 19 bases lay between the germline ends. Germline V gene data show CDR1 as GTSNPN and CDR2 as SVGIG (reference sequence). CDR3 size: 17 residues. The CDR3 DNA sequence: TGTGCCTGGAGTGGCCAAATATACTACAGGGATAACTATGGCTACACCTTC. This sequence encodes CAWSGQIYYRDNYGYTF.

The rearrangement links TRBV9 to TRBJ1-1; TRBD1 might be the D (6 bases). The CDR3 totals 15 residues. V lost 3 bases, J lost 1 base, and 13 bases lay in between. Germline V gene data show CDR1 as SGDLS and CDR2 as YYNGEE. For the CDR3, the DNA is TGTGCCAGCAGCGGGGCTCGGGGGGCGAACACTGAAGCTTTCTTT. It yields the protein CASSGARGANTEAFF.

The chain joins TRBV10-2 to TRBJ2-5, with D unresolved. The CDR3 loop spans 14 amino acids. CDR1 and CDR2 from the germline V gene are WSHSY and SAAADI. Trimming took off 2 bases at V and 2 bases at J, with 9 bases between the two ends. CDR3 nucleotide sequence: TGCGCCAGCAGTGAGCGGGCAGGACAAGAGACCCAGTACTTC. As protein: CASSERAGQETQYF.

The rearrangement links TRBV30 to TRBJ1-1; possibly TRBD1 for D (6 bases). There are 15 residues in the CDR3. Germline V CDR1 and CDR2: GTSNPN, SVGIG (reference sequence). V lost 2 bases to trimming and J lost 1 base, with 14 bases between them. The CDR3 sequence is CAWSPPTGSNTEAFF. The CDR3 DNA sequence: TGTGCCTGGAGTCCACCGACAGGATCGAACACTGAAGCTTTCTTT. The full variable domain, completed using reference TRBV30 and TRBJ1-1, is SQTIHQWPATLVQPVGSPLSLECTVEGTSNPNLYWYRQAAGRGLQLLFYSVGIGQISSEVPQNLSASRPQDRQFILSSKKLLLSDSGFYLCAWSPPTGSNTEAFFGQGTRLTVV.

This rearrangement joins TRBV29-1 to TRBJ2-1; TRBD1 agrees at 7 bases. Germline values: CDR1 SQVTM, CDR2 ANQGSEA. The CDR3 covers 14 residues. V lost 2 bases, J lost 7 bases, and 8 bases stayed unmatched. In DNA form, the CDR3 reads TGCAGCGTTGAAATGGTCGGCAGGGGGAATGAGCAGTTCTTC. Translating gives CSVEMVGRGNEQFF.

The CDR3 DNA reads as TGCGCCAGCAGTTCCTGGCAGGCGAACACTGAAGCTTTCTTT. The encoded protein is CASSSWQANTEAFF. J is TRBJ1-1 and V is TRBV4-3; D ambiguous. V dropped 6 bases and J dropped 1 base, with 12 bases sitting between them. The CDR3 is 14 amino acids. Germline CDR1 LGHNA, CDR2 YSLEER.

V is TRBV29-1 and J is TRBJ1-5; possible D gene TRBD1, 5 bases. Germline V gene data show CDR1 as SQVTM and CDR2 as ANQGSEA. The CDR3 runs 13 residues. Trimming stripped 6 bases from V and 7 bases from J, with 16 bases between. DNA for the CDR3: TGCAGCGTGGCTCGGGGGTGGAACCAGCCCCAGCATTTT. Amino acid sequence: CSVARGWNQPQHF.

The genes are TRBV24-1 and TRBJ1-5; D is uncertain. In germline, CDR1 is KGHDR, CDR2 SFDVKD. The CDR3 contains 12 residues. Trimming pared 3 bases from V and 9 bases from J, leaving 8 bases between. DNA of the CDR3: TGTGCCACCAGTGATCGGGGTCGGCCCCAGCATTTT. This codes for CATSDRGRPQHF.

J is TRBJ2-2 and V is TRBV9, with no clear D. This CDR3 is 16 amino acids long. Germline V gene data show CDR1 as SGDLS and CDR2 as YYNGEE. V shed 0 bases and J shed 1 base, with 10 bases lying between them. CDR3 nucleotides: TGTGCCAGCAGCGTAGCCCCCCTAGAGAACACCGGGGAGCTGTTTTTT. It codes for CASSVAPLENTGELFF.

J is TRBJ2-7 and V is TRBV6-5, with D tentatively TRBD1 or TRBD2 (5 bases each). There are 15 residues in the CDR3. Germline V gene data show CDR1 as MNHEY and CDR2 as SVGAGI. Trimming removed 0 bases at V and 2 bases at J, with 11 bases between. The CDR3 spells CASSYSGTSAYEQYF. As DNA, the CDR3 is TGTGCCAGCAGTTACTCCGGGACCTCTGCCTACGAGCAGTACTTC.

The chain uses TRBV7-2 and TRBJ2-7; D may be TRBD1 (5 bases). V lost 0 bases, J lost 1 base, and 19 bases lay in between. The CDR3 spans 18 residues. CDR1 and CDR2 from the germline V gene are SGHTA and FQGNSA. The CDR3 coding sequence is TGTGCCAGCAGCTTAGCGCTGGCGGACACACCTAATTCCTACGAGCAGTACTTC. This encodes CASSLALADTPNSYEQYF.

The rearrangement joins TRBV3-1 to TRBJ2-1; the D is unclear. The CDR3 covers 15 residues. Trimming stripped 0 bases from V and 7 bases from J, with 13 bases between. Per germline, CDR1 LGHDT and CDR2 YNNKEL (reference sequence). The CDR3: CASSQDPVHGNEQFF. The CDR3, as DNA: TGTGCCAGCAGCCAAGATCCGGTTCATGGAAATGAGCAGTTCTTC.

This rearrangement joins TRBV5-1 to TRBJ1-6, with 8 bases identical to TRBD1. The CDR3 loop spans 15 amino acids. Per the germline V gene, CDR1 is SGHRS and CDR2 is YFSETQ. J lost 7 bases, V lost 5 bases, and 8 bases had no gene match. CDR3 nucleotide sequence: TGCGCCAGCAGAGAGGGGCGACAGGGGAATTCACCCCTCCACTTT. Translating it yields CASREGRQGNSPLHF.

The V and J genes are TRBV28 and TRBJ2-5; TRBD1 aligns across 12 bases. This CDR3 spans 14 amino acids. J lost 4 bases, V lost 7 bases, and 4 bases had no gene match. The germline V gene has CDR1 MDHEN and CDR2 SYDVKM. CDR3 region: CASTRDRGLETQYF. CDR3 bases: TGTGCCAGCACTCGGGACAGGGGGCTAGAGACCCAGTACTTC.

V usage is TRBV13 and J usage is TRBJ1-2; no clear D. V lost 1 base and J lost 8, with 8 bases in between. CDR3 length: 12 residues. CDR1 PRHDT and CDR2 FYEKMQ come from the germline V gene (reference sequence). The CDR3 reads CASSLVTGGYTF. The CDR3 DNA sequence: TGTGCCAGCAGCTTAGTAACGGGCGGCTACACCTTC.

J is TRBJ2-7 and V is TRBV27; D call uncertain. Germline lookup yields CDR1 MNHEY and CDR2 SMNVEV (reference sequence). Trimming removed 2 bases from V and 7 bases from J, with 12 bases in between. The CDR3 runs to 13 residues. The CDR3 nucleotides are TGTGCCAGCAGTTTACGGGTCCTAGGTGAGCAGTACTTC. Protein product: CASSLRVLGEQYF.

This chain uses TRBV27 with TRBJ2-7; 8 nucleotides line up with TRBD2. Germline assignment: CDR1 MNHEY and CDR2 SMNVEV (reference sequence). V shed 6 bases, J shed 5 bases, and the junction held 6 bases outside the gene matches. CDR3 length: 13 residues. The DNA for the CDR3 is TGTGCCAGCAGCCCCGGGGGGGTCAACGAGCAGTACTTC. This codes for CASSPGGVNEQYF.